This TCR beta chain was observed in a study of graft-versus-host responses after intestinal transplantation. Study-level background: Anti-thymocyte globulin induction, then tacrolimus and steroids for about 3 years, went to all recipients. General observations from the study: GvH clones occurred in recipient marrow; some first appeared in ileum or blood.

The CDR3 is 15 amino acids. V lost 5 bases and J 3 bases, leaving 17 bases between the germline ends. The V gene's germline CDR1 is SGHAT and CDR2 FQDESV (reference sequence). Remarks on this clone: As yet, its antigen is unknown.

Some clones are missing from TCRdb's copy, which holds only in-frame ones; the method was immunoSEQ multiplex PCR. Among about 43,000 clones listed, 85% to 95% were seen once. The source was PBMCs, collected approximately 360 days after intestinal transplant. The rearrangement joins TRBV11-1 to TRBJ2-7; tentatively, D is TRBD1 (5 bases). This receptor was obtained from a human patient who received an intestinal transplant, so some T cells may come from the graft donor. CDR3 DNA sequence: TGTGCCAGCAGCCGCTCGAGAACCAGGGACTACGAGCAGTACTTC. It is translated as CASSRSRTRDYEQYF.